This entry lists 17 T cell receptor beta chains sequenced from one sample in a study of CD8 T cells in ankylosing spondylitis. TCRdb reprocessed the 5' RACE reads with MiXCR, giving one entry per CDR3 protein. The sample yields about 160,000 distinct CDR3 sequences, around 18% seen once. Sequencing was done on a sample of blood, either unsorted or a sorted T cell fraction (not recorded which). These receptors came from a male donor with ankylosing spondylitis or in good health (not recorded which).

V gene TRBV7-9 combines with J gene TRBJ2-5; 9 nucleotides line up with TRBD1. Germline CDR1 is SEHNR and CDR2 is FQNEAQ (reference sequence). V lost 5 bases, J lost 4 bases, and 8 bases stayed unmatched. The CDR3 sequence is 15 residues long. Here the CDR3 reads CASSPRGTGPETQYF. The CDR3 bases are TGTGCCAGCAGCCCTAGAGGGACAGGGCCAGAGACCCAGTACTTC.

The chain carries TRBV5-5 and TRBJ1-6; D is unresolved. The CDR3 covers 16 residues. Germline-derived CDR1 and CDR2 are SGHKS and YYEKEE (reference sequence). V gave up 3 bases and J gave up 0 bases, with 10 bases separating them. CDR3 nucleotides: TGTGCCAGCAGCTCAACTTTGAGCTCCTATAATTCACCCCTCCACTTT. This encodes CASSSTLSSYNSPLHF. The complete variable domain, with remaining parts taken from reference TRBV5-5 and TRBJ1-6, reads DAGVTQSPTHLIKTRGQQVTLRCSPISGHKSVSWYQQVLGQGPQFIFQYYEKEERGRGNFPDRFSARQFPNYSSELNVNALLLGDSALYLCASSSTLSSYNSPLHFGNGTRLTVT.

In this sample, this clonotype turned up many times. V is TRBV29-1 and J is TRBJ1-3; D may be TRBD1 (5 bases). This CDR3 contains 16 residues. Germline values: CDR1 SQVTM, CDR2 ANQGSEA. V was trimmed by 4 bases and J by 0 bases, leaving 16 bases between them. The CDR3 nucleotides are TGCAGCGTTGTAAAGGGGCAGTCTCGCTCTGGAAACACCATATATTTT. This sequence encodes CSVVKGQSRSGNTIYF.

This clonotype was counted ten times or more. The chain combines TRBV5-1 with TRBJ2-5; 7 bases are a match to TRBD2. Looked up from germline, CDR1 is SGHRS and CDR2 is YFSETQ. CDR3 length equals 13 residues. J gave up 4 bases and V 1 base, and 1 base lay outside the gene matches. This CDR3 is CASSLPSGETQYF. CDR3 in DNA: TGCGCCAGCAGCTTGCCTAGCGGAGAGACCCAGTACTTC.

The CDR3 DNA is TGTGCCAGCAGCCCCGACCCAGCGGGGACGAACACCGGGGAGCTGTTTTTT. This encodes CASSPDPAGTNTGELFF. The chain links TRBV14 to TRBJ2-2; 7 nucleotides align to TRBD2. Germline-derived CDR1 and CDR2 are SGHDN and FVKESK. This CDR3 region has 17 residues. V was clipped by 4 bases and J by 0 bases; unmatched bases: 8.

The chain joins TRBV20-1 to TRBJ1-2; TRBD1 is a possible D gene (5 bases). This CDR3 spans 14 amino acids. Germline loops: CDR1 DFQATT, CDR2 SNEGSKA (reference sequence). Trimming removed 5 bases at V and 3 bases at J, with 16 bases between. The CDR3 here is CSARPRDRDYGYTF. The DNA for the CDR3 is TGCAGTGCTCGCCCCAGGGATAGAGACTATGGCTACACCTTC.

The table lists this clonotype with a few counts. The chain recombines TRBV12-2 with TRBJ2-1. TRBV12-2 is recorded as a pseudogene. This CDR3 comprises 15 residues. The CDR3 here is CASRLADAVPDEQFF. The CDR3 coding sequence is TGTGCAAGTCGCTTAGCGGACGCCGTGCCCGATGAGCAGTTCTTC.

In this sample, this clonotype turned up many times. The chain carries TRBV4-1 and TRBJ2-1, with 11 bases matching TRBD2. V was pared by 6 bases and J by 9 bases, with 13 bases of the junction left unmatched. CDR1 is MGHRA and CDR2 is YSYEKL in the germline V gene. The CDR3 runs to 16 residues. CDR3 amino acids: CASSDEVLAGVIEQFF. Here the CDR3 DNA reads TGCGCCAGCAGTGATGAGGTACTAGCGGGAGTAATTGAGCAGTTCTTC.

The gene calls are TRBV29-1 and TRBJ2-1; 9 bases line up with TRBD1. V shed 5 bases, J shed 6 bases, and the junction held 8 bases outside the gene matches. CDR1 and CDR2 (germline): SQVTM, ANQGSEA. This CDR3 is built from 14 residues. CDR3 region: CSVKTGGTGNEQFF. DNA of the CDR3: TGCAGCGTTAAAACAGGGGGCACGGGCAATGAGCAGTTCTTC.

The table lists this clonotype with many counts. The chain couples TRBV10-3 to TRBJ2-3; 9 bases line up with TRBD2. After removal of 5 bases from V and 4 bases from J, the junction contained 7 bases not matched to a gene. Germline V lookup: CDR1 ENHRY, CDR2 SYGVKD. The CDR3 totals 15 residues. CDR3 coding DNA: TGTGCCATCAGTTCCGGGACTAGCTTCCCAGATACGCAGTATTTT. It specifies CAISSGTSFPDTQYF.

V gene TRBV19 combines with J gene TRBJ1-5, with 7 bases identical to TRBD1. V dropped 6 bases and J dropped 7; count of bases not matched to a gene: 12. Germline V lookup: CDR1 LNHDA, CDR2 SQIVND (reference sequence). The CDR3 contains 15 residues. The DNA of the CDR3 is TGTGCCAGTAGATACGCAAAAGACAGGGTACAGCCCCAGCATTTT. Residues: CASRYAKDRVQPQHF.

J is TRBJ2-3 and V is TRBV4-1, with D unresolved. Germline CDR1 is MGHRA and CDR2 is YSYEKL. The CDR3 sequence is 12 residues long. With 1 base removed from V and 5 bases from J, the gap between germline ends came to 4 bases. The CDR3 nucleotides read TGCGCCAGCAGCCAAGTACGAGATACGCAGTATTTT. Its protein product is CASSQVRDTQYF.

The chain couples TRBV3-1 to TRBJ2-1, with D perhaps matching TRBD1 or TRBD2 (5 bases each). The CDR3 covers 14 residues. Germline V lookup: CDR1 LGHDT, CDR2 YNNKEL (reference sequence). Trimming removed 5 bases at V and 4 bases at J, with 12 bases between. The CDR3 here is CASSKRDGYNEQFF. CDR3 bases: TGTGCCAGCAGCAAACGGGACGGTTACAATGAGCAGTTCTTC.

The rearrangement joins TRBV29-1 to TRBJ2-5; D is undetermined. The CDR3 has 12 residues. V dropped 8 bases and J dropped 5 bases, with 15 bases sitting between them. Germline CDR1 reads SQVTM; CDR2 reads ANQGSEA. The CDR3 sequence is CSSQQSYETQYF. CDR3 in DNA: TGCAGCTCTCAGCAGTCTTACGAGACCCAGTACTTC. The full variable domain, rest sourced from reference TRBV29-1 and TRBJ2-5, is SAVISQKPSRDICQRGTSLTIQCQVDSQVTMMFWYRQQPGQSLTLIATANQGSEATYESGFVIDKFPISRPNLTFSTLTVSNMSPEDSSIYLCSSQQSYETQYFGPGTRLLVL.

The chain has TRBV11-1 and TRBJ1-5, with D uncertain. The germline V gene encodes CDR1 SGHAT and CDR2 FQDESV (reference sequence). CDR3 length equals 13 residues. Trimming removed 1 base at V and 7 bases at J, with 8 bases between. CDR3 bases: TGTGCCAGCAGCTTAGGAAGGGAGCAGCCCCAGCATTTT. Encoded protein: CASSLGREQPQHF.

A few counts support this clonotype. The chain has TRBV5-1 and TRBJ2-4, with 8 bases identical to TRBD2. The CDR3 is made up of 16 amino acids. With V trimmed by 2 bases and J by 0 bases, 4 bases remained unmatched. Germline V gives CDR1 SGHRS, CDR2 YFSETQ. This CDR3 is CASSFGLALAKNIQYF. CDR3 coding DNA: TGCGCCAGCAGCTTCGGACTAGCATTAGCCAAAAACATTCAGTACTTC.

This clonotype was recorded at least ten times. The V gene is TRBV20-1, the J gene TRBJ2-7; D might be TRBD1 (6 bases). The V end was cut by 6 bases, the J end by 6 bases, with 12 bases between. Germline V gene sequence: CDR1 DFQATT, CDR2 SNEGSKA (reference sequence). The CDR3 loop spans 11 amino acids. The CDR3 DNA reads as TGCAGTGCAACAGGGTGGCCCGAGCAGTACTTC. Amino acid sequence: CSATGWPEQYF.